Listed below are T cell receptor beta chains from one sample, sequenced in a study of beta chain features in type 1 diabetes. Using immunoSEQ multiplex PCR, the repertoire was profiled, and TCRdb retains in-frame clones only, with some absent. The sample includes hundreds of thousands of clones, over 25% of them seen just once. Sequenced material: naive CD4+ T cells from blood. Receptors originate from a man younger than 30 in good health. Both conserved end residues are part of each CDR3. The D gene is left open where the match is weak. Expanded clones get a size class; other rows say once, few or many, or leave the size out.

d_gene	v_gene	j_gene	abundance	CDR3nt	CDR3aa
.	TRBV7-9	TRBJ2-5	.	TGTGCCAGCAGCTCAGTAGAGACCCAGTACTTC	CASSSVETQYF
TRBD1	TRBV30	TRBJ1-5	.	TGTGCCTGGGGACAGGGTGCGAGCAATCAGCCCCAGCATTTT	CAWGQGASNQPQHF
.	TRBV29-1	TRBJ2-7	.	TGCAGCGCCCTGTCCGGGCCGGACGAGCAGTACTTC	CSALSGPDEQYF
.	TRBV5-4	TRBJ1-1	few	TGTGCCAGCAGCTTGAGGCCTTCTCTGGAGGGAGCTTTCTTT	CASSLRPSLEGAFF
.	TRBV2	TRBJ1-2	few	TGTGCCAGCAGCGGGACGGCTGCAAGTGGCTACACCTTC	CASSGTAASGYTF
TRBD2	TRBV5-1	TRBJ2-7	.	TGCGCCAGCAGCTTCACTAGCGGGAGTAACGAGCAGTACTTC	CASSFTSGSNEQYF
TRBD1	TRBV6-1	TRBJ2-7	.	TGTGCCAGCAGTGAAGTTGGGACAGGGGGCGAGCAGTACTTC	CASSEVGTGGEQYF
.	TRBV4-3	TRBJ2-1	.	TGCGCCAGCAGCCATTTCGGGGCTAACTACAATGAGCAGTTCTTC	CASSHFGANYNEQFF
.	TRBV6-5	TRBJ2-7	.	TGTGCCAGCAGGACTTCAGGGAGATCCTACGAGCAGTACTTC	CASRTSGRSYEQYF
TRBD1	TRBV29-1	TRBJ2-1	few	TGCAGCGTACTACAGGGGATCAATGAGCAGTTCTTC	CSVLQGINEQFF
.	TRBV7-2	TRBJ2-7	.	TGTGCCAGCAGCTTAGTCGCAGCGACCTACGAGCAGTACTTC	CASSLVAATYEQYF
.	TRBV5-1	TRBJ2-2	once	TGCGCCAGCAGCCCTCCCTTTAACACCGGGGAGCTGTTTTTT	CASSPPFNTGELFF
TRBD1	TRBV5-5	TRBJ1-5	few	TGTGCCAGCAGCCGGGACAGGGCCAATCAGCCCCAGCATTTT	CASSRDRANQPQHF
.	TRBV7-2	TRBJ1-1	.	TGTGCCAGCAGCTCGTTGTCAGGGGTCGGAGCTTTCTTT	CASSSLSGVGAFF
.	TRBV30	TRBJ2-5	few	TGTGCCTGGAGTTCGTTCGACTCCTCTTGGGGAGAGACCCAGTACTTC	CAWSSFDSSWGETQYF
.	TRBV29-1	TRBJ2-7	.	TGCAGCGTTGAAGAACCAGGGGTGGGGTACGAGCAGTACTTC	CSVEEPGVGYEQYF